Detailed here is one TCR beta chain. Antigen: not known. This sample stems from a study of T cell responses to AZD1222 COVID-19 vaccine. Study outcomes and limitations: A mostly white British donor set with more females was recruited, and clonal diversity was possibly underestimated.

The method was immunoSEQ multiplex PCR; TCRdb's version includes in-frame clones alone and lacks a portion of them. Of 99,000 or so clones listed, about 91% were seen once; the top ten hold around 20%. The CDR3 loop spans 14 amino acids. V gave up 1 base and J gave up 4 bases, with 7 bases separating them. Germline CDR1 LGHDT, CDR2 YNNKEL (reference sequence). This sequence was found in an adult in good health. Sequencing was performed on peripheral blood, taken on day 0 of AZD1222 vaccination. The genes are TRBV3-1 (or the pseudogene TRBV3-2) and TRBJ1-4, with no clear D. The CDR3 spells CASSQGYGNEKLFF. In DNA, the CDR3 is TGTGCCAGCAGCCAAGGGTACGGTAATGAAAAACTGTTTTTT.